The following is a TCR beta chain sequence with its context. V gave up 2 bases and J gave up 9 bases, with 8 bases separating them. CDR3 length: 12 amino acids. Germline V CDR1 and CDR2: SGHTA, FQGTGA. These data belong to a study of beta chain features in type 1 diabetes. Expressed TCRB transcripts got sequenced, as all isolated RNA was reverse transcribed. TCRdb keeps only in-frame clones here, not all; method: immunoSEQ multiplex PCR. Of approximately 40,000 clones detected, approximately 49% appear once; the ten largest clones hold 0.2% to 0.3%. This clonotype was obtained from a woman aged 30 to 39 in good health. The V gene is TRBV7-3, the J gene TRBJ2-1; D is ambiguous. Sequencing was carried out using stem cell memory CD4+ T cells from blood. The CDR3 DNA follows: TGTGCCAGCAGCTTACAGTGGAGTGAGCAGTTCTTC. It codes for CASSLQWSEQFF.